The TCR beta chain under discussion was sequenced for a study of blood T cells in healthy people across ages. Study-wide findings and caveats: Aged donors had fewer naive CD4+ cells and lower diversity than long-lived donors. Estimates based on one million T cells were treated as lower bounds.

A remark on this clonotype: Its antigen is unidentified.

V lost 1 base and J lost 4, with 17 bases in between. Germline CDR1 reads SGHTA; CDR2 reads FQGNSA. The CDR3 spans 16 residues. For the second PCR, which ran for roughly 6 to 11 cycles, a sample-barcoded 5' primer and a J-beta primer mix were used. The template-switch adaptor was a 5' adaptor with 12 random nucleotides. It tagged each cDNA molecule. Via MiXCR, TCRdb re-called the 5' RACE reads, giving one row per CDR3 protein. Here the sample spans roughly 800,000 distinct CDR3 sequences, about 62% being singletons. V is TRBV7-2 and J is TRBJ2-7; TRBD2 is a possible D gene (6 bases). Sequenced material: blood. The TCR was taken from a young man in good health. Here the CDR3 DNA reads TGTGCCAGCAGCTTAGGCATTTCGGGGGAACAGTACGAGCAGTACTTC. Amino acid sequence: CASSLGISGEQYEQYF.